The 26 T cell receptor beta chains in this list originate from one sample, sequenced in a study of blood T cells in healthy people across ages. The second PCR ran about 6 to 12 cycles with a sample-barcoded 5' primer and J-beta primers. TCRdb used MiXCR to reprocess the 5' RACE reads, holding one entry per CDR3 protein. The sample holds 710,000 or so distinct CDR3 sequences, 32% seen once. The sequenced sample was blood. The receptors were gathered from a woman aged 80 or older in good health.

This clonotype was found many times. The gene calls are TRBV18 and TRBJ1-2, with 7 bases aligning to TRBD1. This CDR3 is built from 13 residues. Germline V gives CDR1 KGHSH, CDR2 LQKENI. J gave up 7 bases and V 3 bases, and 5 bases lay outside the gene matches. This chain's CDR3 is CASSPGQLPGYTF. CDR3 DNA: TGTGCCAGCTCACCGGGACAGCTCCCTGGCTACACCTTC.

CDR3 nucleotides: TGTGCCAGCAGCCAAGATCTCCGGGGGTCGCACGAGCAGTACTTC. Protein product: CASSQDLRGSHEQYF. V gene TRBV3-1 combines with J gene TRBJ2-7; a weak D match, TRBD2 (6 bases). There are 15 residues in the CDR3. Per the germline V gene, CDR1 is LGHDT and CDR2 is YNNKEL (reference sequence). Trimming took 0 bases from V and 5 from J, leaving 14 bases between them.

This clonotype showed up many times. This chain connects TRBV5-1 to TRBJ2-7; no clear D gene. CDR1 and CDR2 from the germline V gene are SGHRS and YFSETQ. The CDR3 is 12 amino acids. V was clipped by 2 bases and J by 7 bases, with 10 bases between them. The CDR3 spells CASSFSPGEQYF. DNA of the CDR3: TGCGCCAGCAGCTTCAGTCCGGGTGAGCAGTACTTC.

This clonotype has a single count. The DNA for the CDR3 is TGTGCCTGCCCGGCCCCCGAGGGGTATGGCTACACCTTC. This sequence encodes CACPAPEGYGYTF. V and J are TRBV30 and TRBJ1-2; TRBD1 is a possible D gene (5 bases). V lost 6 bases and J 5 bases, leaving 16 bases between the germline ends. From germline, CDR1 is GTSNPN and CDR2 SVGIG (reference sequence). This CDR3 is built from 13 residues.

The table lists this clonotype with many counts. This chain joins TRBV4-1 and TRBJ2-1, with D perhaps TRBD2 (6 bases). The germline V gene encodes CDR1 MGHRA and CDR2 YSYEKL. V was cut by 5 bases and J by 0 bases, with 14 bases left in between. The CDR3 is 16 amino acids. The CDR3 here is CASSFGSGGSYNEQFF. The CDR3 DNA reads as TGCGCCAGCAGCTTCGGTTCCGGGGGCTCCTACAATGAGCAGTTCTTC.

The V gene is TRBV7-8, the J gene TRBJ2-3, with D possibly being TRBD1 (7 bases). Germline V CDR1 and CDR2: SGHVS, FQNEAQ. This CDR3 has 16 residues. Between the trimmed V and J ends, which lost 6 bases and 0 bases, there was a span of 16 bases. The chain's CDR3 is CASSQGGPKSTDTQYF. For the CDR3, the DNA is TGTGCCAGCAGTCAGGGGGGACCCAAGAGCACAGATACGCAGTATTTT.

The chain employs TRBV5-1 and TRBJ1-1; a possible D gene is TRBD1 (5 bases). The germline gives CDR1 SGHRS, CDR2 YFSETQ. The CDR3 totals 12 residues. The V end lost 4 bases, the J end lost 4 bases, and 8 bases lay between the germline ends. The CDR3 region has the DNA TGCGCCAGCAGCGGGGGAACCACTGAAGCTTTCTTT. Translating it yields CASSGGTTEAFF.

V usage is TRBV7-8 and J usage is TRBJ1-5, with a tentative D call TRBD1 (5 bases). V was clipped by 1 base and J by 0 bases, with 10 bases between them. The CDR3 is 16 amino acids. The V gene's germline CDR1 is SGHVS and CDR2 FQNEAQ. This chain's CDR3 is CASSLETVYSNQPQHF. CDR3 nucleotide sequence: TGTGCCAGCAGCTTAGAGACAGTGTATAGCAATCAGCCCCAGCATTTT.

CDR3 sequence (DNA): TGTGCCAGCAACCTTAGATTGGATCTCCGTACCGAGCAGTACTTC. It specifies CASNLRLDLRTEQYF. This chain joins TRBV14 and TRBJ2-5; D uncertain. The J call may be in error: the DNA end matches TRBJ2-7 better. The CDR3 loop spans 15 amino acids. From germline, CDR1 is SGHDN and CDR2 FVKESK.

This clonotype was detected many times. This chain uses TRBV21-1 with TRBJ2-3; TRBD2, as called in the table, went unchecked against the DNA. TRBV21-1 is described as a pseudogene. There are 20 residues in the CDR3. CDR3 in amino acids: CAGGGQEVTGSKRTTDTQYF. In DNA, the CDR3 is TGTGCCGGTGGAGGGCAGGAAGTGACGGGTTCTAAAAGGACCACAGATACGCAGTATTTT.

This clonotype was counted many times. This chain joins TRBV7-6 and TRBJ2-1; a possible D gene is TRBD1 (6 bases). The CDR3 sequence is 15 residues long. The germline V gene has CDR1 SGHVS and CDR2 FNYEAQ. Trimming took 5 bases from V and 2 from J, leaving 13 bases between them. CDR3 residues: CASSTPGVTYNEQFF. The CDR3 region has the DNA TGTGCCAGCAGCACTCCAGGGGTTACCTACAATGAGCAGTTCTTC.

The rearrangement uses TRBV20-1 and TRBJ2-5, with TRBD2 matching over 8 bases. TRBJ2-7 explains the end of the DNA better; the J call may be wrong. The CDR3 totals 13 residues. Germline V gene lookup returns CDR1 DFQATT and CDR2 SNEGSKA (reference sequence). CDR3 loop: CSALSGSFYEQYF. CDR3 nucleotide sequence: TGCAGTGCCCTAAGCGGGAGTTTCTACGAGCAGTACTTC.

This clonotype was counted many times. The V gene is TRBV10-3, the J gene TRBJ1-1; unclear D gene. CDR3 size: 14 residues. V was trimmed by 4 bases and J by 3 bases, leaving 12 bases between them. CDR1 is ENHRY, CDR2 SYGVKD, per germline. CDR3 sequence (DNA): TGTGCCATCAGTGCGGAAGGAAGAGACACTGAAGCTTTCTTT. This sequence encodes CAISAEGRDTEAFF.

This clonotype was observed many times. This chain connects TRBV5-1 to TRBJ1-2; D is ambiguous. V shed 0 bases and J shed 2 bases, with 8 bases lying between them. The CDR3 runs 14 residues. The germline V gene encodes CDR1 SGHRS and CDR2 YFSETQ. CDR3 sequence reads: CASSLADWNYGYTF. The DNA for the CDR3 is TGCGCCAGCAGCTTGGCCGACTGGAACTATGGCTACACCTTC.

The chain joins TRBV6-2 or TRBV6-3 to TRBJ1-2; no reliable D call. This CDR3 region has 15 residues. The V gene lost 0 bases and the J gene lost 7 bases, with 15 bases spanning the gap. The germline CDR1 and CDR2 sequences are MNHEY and SVGEGT. CDR3 loop: CASSYSVSSVRGYTF. The CDR3 DNA reads as TGTGCCAGCAGTTACTCTGTGAGTAGCGTTCGTGGCTACACCTTC.

Only a few counts were recorded for this clonotype. Given a much more abundant clone one base away, this may be a read error. J is TRBJ2-5 and V is TRBV7-2, with D unclear. Trimming took 2 bases from V and 11 from J, leaving 9 bases between them. This CDR3 region has 11 residues. Germline CDR1 SGHTA, CDR2 FQGNSA. This CDR3 is CASSLKLEQYF. As DNA, the CDR3 is TGTGCCAGCAGCTTAAAGCTTGAGCAGTACTTC. Filled out from reference TRBV7-2 and TRBJ2-5, the complete variable domain reads GAGVSQSPSNKVTEKGKDVELRCDPISGHTALYWYRQSLGQGLEFLIYFQGNSAPDKSGLPSDRFSAERTGGSVSTLTIQRTQQEDSAVYLCASSLKLEQYFGPGTRLLVL.

This clonotype came up many times. The V and J genes are TRBV12-2 and TRBJ2-4; TRBD1 was called by the table and not checked on the DNA. TRBV12-2 is described as a pseudogene. The CDR3 is made up of 13 amino acids. This chain's CDR3 is CASRRQGLDIQYF. The CDR3 bases are TGTGCAAGTCGGCGACAGGGCTTGGACATTCAGTACTTC.

The chain combines TRBV6-2 or TRBV6-3 with TRBJ2-7; D remains ambiguous. V dropped 0 bases and J dropped 2 bases, with 20 bases sitting between them. The CDR3 is 18 amino acids. Germline V gene sequence: CDR1 MNHEY, CDR2 SVGEGT. CDR3 bases: TGTGCCAGCAGTTACTCAAGAGATGGTACAGCTTTACCCTACGAGCAGTACTTC. Protein: CASSYSRDGTALPYEQYF.

This clonotype has a handful of counts. This may be a read error: a much more frequent sequence differs by one nucleotide. The chain couples TRBV6-5 to TRBJ2-3, with a weak D call TRBD2 (7 bases). This CDR3 is built from 15 residues. V was trimmed by 2 bases and J by 6 bases, leaving 15 bases between them. Germline loops: CDR1 MNHEY, CDR2 SVGAGI. Here the CDR3 reads CASSYEGGRWDTQYF. DNA of the CDR3: TGTGCCAGCAGTTACGAGGGGGGGCGTTGGGATACGCAGTATTTT.

Of note for this clonotype: It may be a read error: a sequence one base away is much more abundant. CDR3 DNA: TGCGGTGCTAGAGACCTAGCGGGGGGGCCCTCCCGAGAGACCCAGTACTTC. Translating it yields CGARDLAGGPSRETQYF. The chain has TRBV20-1 and TRBJ2-7, with TRBD2 matching over 12 bases. The J call may be mistaken, given a closer DNA end match to TRBJ2-5. From germline, CDR1 is DFQATT and CDR2 SNEGSKA (reference sequence). The CDR3 contains 17 residues.

The sample holds a few counts of this clonotype. The chain couples TRBV2 to TRBJ2-6, with a possible D match to TRBD2 (6 bases). The length of the CDR3 is 18 residues. Germline V CDR1 and CDR2: SNHLY, FYNNEI. Trimming left V 5 bases short and J 1 base short, with 18 bases between. The CDR3 spells CASSTSREPASGANVLTF. CDR3 nucleotide sequence: TGTGCCAGCAGTACCTCTCGGGAGCCCGCTTCTGGGGCCAACGTCCTGACTTTC.

This clonotype was observed many times. The chain recombines TRBV7-3 with TRBJ1-6, with TRBD1 identical over 7 bases. Germline V CDR1 and CDR2: SGHTA, FQGTGA. The CDR3 is 14 amino acids. The V gene end was trimmed by 7 bases and the J gene end by 7 bases; junction bases not matched to a gene: 7. The CDR3 loop reads CASNRGTVNSPLHF. The CDR3 DNA is TGTGCCAGCAACCGAGGGACAGTCAATTCACCCCTCCACTTT.

Turning to this clonotype: An end of the junction does not agree with germline; a read error may underlie this. V is TRBV12-3 or TRBV12-4 and J is TRBJ2-6; D gene unclear. CDR3 size: 19 residues. CDR3 protein: CAGSRGTLLSSPGANVLTF. The CDR3 nucleotides are TGTGCCGGCAGTCGCGGAACGTTACTCTCCAGCCCTGGGGCCAACGTCCTGACTTTC.

This clonotype was counted many times. The genes are TRBV7-9 and TRBJ2-7, with 10 bases lining up with TRBD2. CDR3 length: 14 residues. Germline CDR1 is SEHNR and CDR2 is FQNEAQ (reference sequence). V gave up 5 bases and J gave up 2 bases; unmatched junction bases: 3. Here the CDR3 reads CASSPGLAAYEQYF. The CDR3 DNA reads as TGTGCCAGCAGCCCTGGACTAGCGGCCTACGAGCAGTACTTC.

The chain recombines TRBV5-6 with TRBJ1-1; 7 bases are a match to TRBD1. This CDR3 is built from 17 residues. Germline loops: CDR1 SGHDT, CDR2 YYEEEE. The trim removed 0 bases at V and 5 bases at J, leaving 13 bases unmatched. Written as DNA, the CDR3 is TGTGCCAGCAGCTTGGGCTCACAGGGGCCCGCCGGGACTGAAGCTTTCTTT. Translating gives CASSLGSQGPAGTEAFF.

A word on this clonotype: A much more abundant neighbour one base away suggests this may be a read error. This chain uses TRBV25-1 with TRBJ2-7; a weak D match, TRBD2 (5 bases). Germline lookup yields CDR1 MGHDK and CDR2 SYGVNS. The length of the CDR3 is 14 residues. V lost 3 bases and J lost 5, with 14 bases in between. The CDR3 DNA reads as TGTGCCAGCAGTGAGTCTCGGGGTTCCCACGAGCAGTACTTC. Residues: CASSESRGSHEQYF.